The 2 T cell receptor beta chains below come from one sample, sequenced in a study of blood T cell repertoires in COVID-19. The repertoire was sequenced with immunoSEQ multiplex PCR; TCRdb's copy has only in-frame clones and lacks some. The sample records more than 350,000 clones, 75% to 90% being singletons. Sequencing was done on a sample of PBMCs or T cells enriched from blood (not recorded which). The origin of the receptors is a young man who had recovered from COVID-19.

The rearrangement joins TRBV7-9 to TRBJ1-6, with TRBD1 identical over 7 bases. The CDR3 length is 16 residues. The V and J ends lost 3 bases and 4 bases, in that order; junction bases with no gene match: 6. From germline, CDR1 is SEHNR and CDR2 FQNEAQ (reference sequence). In DNA form, the CDR3 reads TGTGCCAGCAGCTTGTTGGGACAGACTTATAATTCACCCCTCCACTTT. Protein sequence: CASSLLGQTYNSPLHF.

This clone came up once. The rearrangement links TRBV20-1 to TRBJ1-5; D uncertain. Germline CDR1 reads DFQATT; CDR2 reads SNEGSKA (reference sequence). The CDR3 is made up of 13 amino acids. V shed 3 bases and J shed 5 bases, with 11 bases lying between them. Here the CDR3 DNA reads TGCAGTGCTAGTCCACAGATAGATCAGCCCCAGCATTTT. Its translation: CSASPQIDQPQHF.